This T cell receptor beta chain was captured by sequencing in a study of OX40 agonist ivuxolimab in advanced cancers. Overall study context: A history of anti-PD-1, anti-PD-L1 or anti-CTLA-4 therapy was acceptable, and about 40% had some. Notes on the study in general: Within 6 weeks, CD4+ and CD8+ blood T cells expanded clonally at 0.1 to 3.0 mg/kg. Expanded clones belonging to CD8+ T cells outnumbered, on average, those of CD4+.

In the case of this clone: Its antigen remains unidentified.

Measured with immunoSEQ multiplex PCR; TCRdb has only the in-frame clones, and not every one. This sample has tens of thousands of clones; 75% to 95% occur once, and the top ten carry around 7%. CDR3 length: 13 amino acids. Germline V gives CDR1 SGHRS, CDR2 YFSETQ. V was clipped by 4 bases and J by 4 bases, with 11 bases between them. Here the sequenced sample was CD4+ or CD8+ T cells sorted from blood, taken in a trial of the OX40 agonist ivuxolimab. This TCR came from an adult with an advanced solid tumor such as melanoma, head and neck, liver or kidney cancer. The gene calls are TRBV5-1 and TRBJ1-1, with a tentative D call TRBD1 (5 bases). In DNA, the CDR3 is TGCGCCAGCAGCCCCTCAGGGTCCACTGAAGCTTTCTTT. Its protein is CASSPSGSTEAFF. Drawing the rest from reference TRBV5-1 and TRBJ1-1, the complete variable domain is KAGVTQTPRYLIKTRGQQVTLSCSPISGHRSVSWYQQTPGQGLQFLFEYFSETQRNKGNFPGRFSGRQFSNSRSEMNVSTLELGDSALYLCASSPSGSTEAFFGQGTRLTVV.